This T cell receptor (beta chain) was identified during a study of blood T cell repertoires in COVID-19 (dated by TCRdb to the early 2020s). Background for the entire study: Samples covering the acute and convalescent phases of COVID-19 were provided by collaborators in the United States, Italy and Spain. The material from the prospective study consisted of cDNA or gDNA derived from T cells, B-cell-depleted T cells, or PBMCs. Subjects who had been exposed to COVID-19, were actively infected with it, or had recovered from it provided the deeply sampled blood TCRbeta repertoires that made up the dataset. The repertoires were released in a freely available public database intended as a resource for research on the immune response to SARS-CoV-2. The samples were drawn from two sources: the first 160 participants of the ongoing ImmuneRACE study, and 950 to 1,500 subjects contributed by 6 global collaborators. Nearly every sample came with metadata listing a de-identified subject ID, COVID-19 status, age in years and sex. Where HLA class I and class II types were available, the types were taken from metadata supplied by the sample provider, not from assay-based typing. Overall study results and their limits: Clinical and demographic metadata were provided uncurated, with the amount varying by source and participant.

Taken from the germline V gene, the CDR1 and CDR2 loops are SGHTA and FQGTGA. Trimming accounts for 4 bases at V and 4 bases at J, while the number of junction bases matched to no gene is 3. The CDR3 measures 15 amino acids from cysteine to phenylalanine. Only the CDR3 portion is preserved as DNA: 45 bases, with reading frame beginning at the first base. TCRbeta CDR3 regions were amplified from genomic DNA using the immunoSEQ Assay, a bias-controlled multiplex PCR. The study's processing was this. Within the assay, amplification of reference gene primers was used to estimate how many nucleated cells each sample contained. Sequence reads were collapsed and filtered to measure the absolute abundance of every unique TCRbeta CDR3 rearrangement. For each sample, productive Simpson clonality was calculated as the square root of Simpson's diversity index across productive rearrangements. TCRdb limited this immuneACCESS table to in-frame rearrangements with V and J called. A share of clones is missing; checked studies link under half to unresolved V genes, and the rest is unexplained. Clone size and the V and J calls come from that table; the DNA yielded D and trimming. Here the sample has roughly 250,000 clones; around nine tenths occur a single time. Roughly 8.3% of the sample is in the top ten clones.

Turning to this clone: Its antigen specificity is not known. No base-level quality is on record; no much larger clone is a single base apart.

Enrolling through a virtual design, the prospective study's participants ranged in age from roughly 18 to 95 years and lived across more than 20 United States geographic areas. Cohort assignment in the prospective study relied on participant-reported clinical history from a screening survey and a study questionnaire. Recovered participants in ImmuneRACE Cohort 3 were defined by two consecutive negative NP/OP PCR tests, clearance by a healthcare professional, or resolution of symptoms. Mobile phlebotomists in the prospective study collected whole blood, serum and a nasopharyngeal or oropharyngeal swab from every participant. Participants in the prospective study had the option to provide additional blood draws and questionnaires over a 2-month period. Blood samples from the prospective study were shipped frozen or at room temperature prior to DNA extraction.

Sequenced: PBMCs or T cells enriched from blood (not recorded which). The chain was built from TRBV7-3 and TRBJ2-1; 11 of the junction bases match TRBD1. The sequence was collected from a man aged 35 to 55 who had recovered from COVID-19. The DNA sequence reads TGTGCCAGCAGCTACGGACAGGGGGCGTACAATGAGCAGTTCTTC. Its protein reads: CASSYGQGAYNEQFF.